This T cell receptor (beta chain) comes out of a study of shared clonotypes between healthy human individuals. The authors split each subset's genomic DNA evenly across several immunoSEQ plates. The assay was immunoSEQ multiplex PCR, and TCRdb's table has in-frame clones only and misses some. Of about 470,000 clones listed, 70% to 80% are singletons. This clone was counted a few times. The CDR3 covers 15 residues. Trimming stripped 2 bases from V and 5 bases from J, with 15 bases between. Germline-derived CDR1 and CDR2 are MDHEN and SYDVKM. The chain has TRBV28 and TRBJ2-5, with a weak D call TRBD2 (5 bases). What was sequenced was PBMCs. This receptor was obtained from a middle-aged woman in good health. Some clones in this sample may be carry-over from other donors' samples. The CDR3 DNA reads as TGTGCCAGCAGTTTAGGGGAGTCTAGCCAGGAGACCCAGTACTTC. This translates into CASSLGESSQETQYF.